One and the same sample provided the 7 T cell receptor beta chains below, sequenced in a study of tumor-infiltrating lymphocytes in primary liver carcinoma. Total RNA and DNA came together from around 20-30 mg of bulk tissue without cell sorting. The investigators made TCR beta cDNA from roughly 0.55 ug total RNA, using a constant-region primer. Three nested multiplex PCR rounds, a slightly modified ARM-PCR method, built the TCR beta libraries. The first two PCR rounds, roughly 10 cycles each, used TRBV1-TRBV30 forward primers and a C-beta reverse primer. TCRdb re-called the multiplex PCR reads through MiXCR, storing one row per CDR3 protein. The profile shows roughly 86,000 distinct CDR3 sequences, around 68% of them singletons. The sequenced sample consisted of tumor-adjacent normal liver tissue. The receptors were gathered from a man aged 35 to 55 with primary liver carcinoma and hepatitis B virus infection.

Notes on this clonotype: One junction end disagrees with the germline gene, perhaps due to a read error. The chain uses TRBV13 and TRBJ2-1; the D gene is possibly TRBD2 (6 bases). CDR1 PRHDT and CDR2 FYEKMQ come from the germline V gene (reference sequence). The CDR3 spans 15 residues. The CDR3 region has the DNA TGTGCCAGCAGCTCGACGGGGGACTTCAACAATAAGCAGTTCTTT. Amino acids: CASSSTGDFNNKQFF. The variable domain in full, with the rest retrieved from reference TRBV13 and TRBJ2-1, is AAGVIQSPRHLIKEKRETATLKCYPIPRHDTVYWYQQGPGQDPQFLISFYEKMQSDKGSIPDRFSAQQFSDYHSELNMSSLELGDSALYFCASSSTGDFNNKQFFGPGTRLTVL.

With respect to this clonotype: It may be a read error: a sequence one base away is much more abundant. V and J are TRBV10-3 and TRBJ2-5; TRBD2 matches at 12 bases. The CDR3 loop spans 20 amino acids. Trimming at V came to 3 bases and at J to 3 bases, leaving 17 bases not matched to a gene. Germline CDR1 is ENHRY and CDR2 is SYGVKD. The CDR3: CAISDQDGASGRAPEETQYF. DNA of the CDR3: TGTGCCATCAGTGATCAGGATGGCGCTAGCGGGAGGGCCCCGGAAGAGACCCAGTACTTC.

Note on this clonotype: Since a much larger clone is just one base distant, this may be a read error. The genes are TRBV2 and TRBJ2-3; unclear D gene. The CDR3 consists of 12 residues. Germline V gene lookup returns CDR1 SNHLY and CDR2 FYNNEI. The CDR3, as DNA: TGTGCCAGCAGTGGGAGCAGAGATACGCAGTATTTT. Translating gives CASSGSRDTQYF.

As to this clonotype: One end of the junction does not line up with germline, which may come from a read error. The rearrangement uses TRBV11-2 and TRBJ2-1; D possibly corresponds to TRBD2 (6 bases). This CDR3 is built from 16 residues. Germline CDR1 is SGHAT and CDR2 is FQNNGV. The CDR3 DNA reads as TGTGTCAGCAGTACCCAAGGGGACTGGGGCAAGAATGAGCAGTTCTTC. Translating it yields CVSSTQGDWGKNEQFF.

This clonotype has more than one count but fewer than ten. J is TRBJ1-1 and V is TRBV11-2, with D unresolved. The CDR3 has 13 residues. The germline CDR1 and CDR2 sequences are SGHAT and FQNNGV. The CDR3 DNA sequence: TGTGCTAGCGGCCCCAGTTCGGTGGCCGAAGCTTTCTTT. Protein product: CASGPSSVAEAFF.

A single count supports this clonotype. Sequence at one end of the junction differs from germline and may be a read error. This rearrangement joins TRBV12-3 or TRBV12-4 to TRBJ1-2; 8 nucleotides agree with TRBD1. This CDR3 has 15 residues. The CDR3 coding sequence is TGTGCCAGCAGCCCGGAGAAGGACAGGGCGTCAGTCTGCATCTTC. It encodes CASSPEKDRASVCIF.

Of note for this clonotype: This may stem from a read error, because a much larger clone lies one nucleotide away. The genes are TRBV10-2 and TRBJ2-2, with unresolved D. The length of the CDR3 is 11 residues. Germline V CDR1 and CDR2: WSHSY, SAAADI. CDR3 bases: TGCACCAGCAGTGTCGCCGGGGAGCTGTTTTTT. As protein: CTSSVAGELFF.